This is a list of T cell receptor beta chains from one sample in a study of OX40 agonist ivuxolimab in advanced cancers. Clones were read by immunoSEQ multiplex PCR, and TCRdb kept only the in-frame ones, dropping some. The data hold about 61,000 clones, with approximately 91% observed a single time. This sample comprised CD4+ or CD8+ T cells sorted from blood, obtained in a trial of the OX40 agonist ivuxolimab. Source of these receptors: an adult with an advanced solid tumor such as melanoma, head and neck, liver or kidney cancer. Each CDR3 is given with its conserved first and last residue. A D gene is named only where the DNA matches it firmly. Some rows mark clone size as missing; the rest say once, few, many or name a class of expanded clone.

TRBJ1-6,TRBV27,.,.,TGTGCCAGCAGTTTAGGTCAGTCGGCAAATTCACCCCTCCACTTT,CASSLGQSANSPLHF
TRBJ1-6,TRBV7-2,TRBD1,.,TGTGCCAGCAGCCGTCCCGGGACAGGGAGCTCCTATAATTCACCCCTCCACTTT,CASSRPGTGSSYNSPLHF
TRBJ2-3,TRBV6-5,.,.,TGTGCCAGCAGTTACGTGGGGGGAGTCACAGATACGCAGTATTTT,CASSYVGGVTDTQYF
TRBJ2-5,TRBV5-5,TRBD1,.,TGTGCCAGCAGCACATGGGACAGAGAAGAGACCCAGTACTTC,CASSTWDREETQYF
TRBJ2-1,TRBV27,TRBD2,.,TGTGCCAGCAGTTGGTTAGCGGGGGAGGGAGGAGGCTCCTACAATGAGCAGTTCTTC,CASSWLAGEGGGSYNEQFF
TRBJ2-2,TRBV28,TRBD2,.,TGTGCCAGCAGTTTTCCTAGCGGGGGGGCGGACACCGGGGAGCTGTTTTTT,CASSFPSGGADTGELFF
TRBJ2-5,TRBV15,TRBD1,once,TGTGCCTCTAAGGACAGGAACCAAGAGACCCAGTACTTC,CASKDRNQETQYF
TRBJ2-2,TRBV13,TRBD1,once,TGTGCCAGCAGCCAGGGGGGACAGGCGAACACCGGGGAGCTGTTTTTT,CASSQGGQANTGELFF
TRBJ2-2,TRBV7-9,.,once,TGTGCCAGCAGCTTAGGGGGAACCGGGGAGCTGTTTTTT,CASSLGGTGELFF
TRBJ1-1,TRBV7-7,.,.,TGTGCTAGCAGCTTAGACTTTCATGGTATCCACAAGAACACTGAAGCTTTCTTT,CASSLDFHGIHKNTEAFF
TRBJ2-1,TRBV9,.,.,TGTGCCAGCAGCGTAGGATCGGGGGACAATGAGCAGTTCTTC,CASSVGSGDNEQFF
TRBJ1-5,TRBV19,.,.,TGTGCCAGTAGTATGGGCGACCGCAGCAATCAGCCCCAGCATTTT,CASSMGDRSNQPQHF
TRBJ1-5,TRBV2,.,.,TGTGCCAGCAGTGAAGCTACAGGCCCTAATCAGCCCCAGCATTTT,CASSEATGPNQPQHF
TRBJ2-7,TRBV7-2,TRBD1,.,TGTGCCAGCAGCTGGGACAGCGATAACTACGAGCAGTACTTC,CASSWDSDNYEQYF
TRBJ2-7,TRBV4-1,.,.,TGCGCCAGCAGCCCTCAGGTTACCTACGAGCAGTACTTC,CASSPQVTYEQYF
TRBJ1-6,TRBV7-9,TRBD1,.,TGTGCCAGCAGCTGGGACAGTAATTCACCCCTCCACTTT,CASSWDSNSPLHF
TRBJ2-3,TRBV29-1,TRBD1,.,TGCAGCGTTGAGGTCTGGGACAGGGAAGCGTCAGATACGCAGTATTTT,CSVEVWDREASDTQYF
TRBJ2-5,TRBV15,.,.,TGTGCCACCAGCAGAGGGGCTGATCGACAAGAGACCCAGTACTTC,CATSRGADRQETQYF
TRBJ1-6,TRBV27,TRBD1,once,TGTGCCAGCAGTCCGGGACAGAGTCCTAATTCACCCCTCCACTTT,CASSPGQSPNSPLHF
TRBJ1-3,TRBV15,.,.,TGTGCCACCAGCAGAGATCGGTACTCTGGAAACACCATATATTTT,CATSRDRYSGNTIYF
TRBJ1-2,TRBV10-3,TRBD1,once,TGCGCCATCAGTGATGGGACAGAATACTATGGCTACACCTTC,CAISDGTEYYGYTF
TRBJ2-2,TRBV6-5,.,.,TGTGCCATCAGAGAGGGAGTCACCGGGGAGCTGTTTTTT,CAIREGVTGELFF
TRBJ2-5,TRBV7-9,.,.,TGTGCCAGCATCGGCCGCTCAACGGAGACCCAGTACTTC,CASIGRSTETQYF
TRBJ1-5,TRBV6-5,TRBD1,.,TGTGCCACCTCGGGACAGATCAATCAGCCCCAGCATTTT,CATSGQINQPQHF
TRBJ2-1,TRBV9,TRBD2,.,TGTGCCAGCAGTGGGACTAGCGGGGGGGCCTACAATGAGCAGTTCTTC,CASSGTSGGAYNEQFF
TRBJ1-1,TRBV2,.,.,TGTGCCAGCAGTCGTCACACTGAAGCTTTCTTT,CASSRHTEAFF
TRBJ2-5,TRBV13,TRBD2,.,TGTGCCAGCAGACCCTGGGCGGGGGGCCGTTTGGAGACCCAGTACTTC,CASRPWAGGRLETQYF
TRBJ2-7,TRBV5-1,.,once,TGCGCCAGCAGCTTGACAGGGTCCTACGAGCAGTACTTC,CASSLTGSYEQYF
TRBJ2-7,TRBV6-1,TRBD1,.,TGTGCCAGCAGTGAAAGTTGGGGACAGGGTTCCTACGAGCAGTACTTC,CASSESWGQGSYEQYF
TRBJ2-7,TRBV6-5,.,.,TGTGCCAGCAACCTACAGGGAGGGCCGGGCGAGCAGTACTTC,CASNLQGGPGEQYF
TRBJ1-2,TRBV27,TRBD1,once,TGTGCCAGCAGTACACAGGGGGGTGGCTACACCTTC,CASSTQGGGYTF
TRBJ1-6,TRBV4-2,.,.,TGTGCCAGCAGCCAAGAACGGGGCTTTAATTCACCCCTCCACTTT,CASSQERGFNSPLHF
TRBJ2-7,TRBV6-5,TRBD1,.,TGTGCCAGCAGCCTCGGACAGGGTGCTTACGAGCAGTACTTC,CASSLGQGAYEQYF
TRBJ2-1,TRBV19,TRBD1,.,TGTGCCAGTAAAGAGGCGGGACAGGGGGAGTTTAATGAGCAGTTCTTC,CASKEAGQGEFNEQFF
TRBJ2-1,TRBV6-5,.,.,TGTGCCAGCAGTTACTCGGACTACAATGAGCAGTTCTTC,CASSYSDYNEQFF
TRBJ1-4,TRBV28,.,.,TGTGCCAGCAGTTCCGGATCGCCAGAGGAAAAACTGTTTTTT,CASSSGSPEEKLFF
TRBJ2-3,TRBV5-5,TRBD1,.,TGTGCCAGCAGCTTTCCGCGGGACAGGGAGGAGGATACGCAGTATTTT,CASSFPRDREEDTQYF
TRBJ2-1,TRBV13,.,.,TGTGCCAGCAGCTTAGGAGGATACAATGAGCAGTTCTTC,CASSLGGYNEQFF
TRBJ2-7,TRBV5-5,.,once,TGTGCCAGCAGCTTGCGACAGACCTACGAGCAGTACTTC,CASSLRQTYEQYF
TRBJ1-2,TRBV6-5,.,.,TGTGCCAGCAGTTACTCGACAAGGGGAAACTATGGCTACACCTTC,CASSYSTRGNYGYTF
TRBJ2-1,TRBV9,TRBD2,.,TGTGCCAGCAGCGTAGAAGGAGCGGGGGGGCATGGCAATGAGCAGTTCTTC,CASSVEGAGGHGNEQFF
TRBJ2-7,TRBV4-1,.,.,TGCGCCAGCAGCCACCGGGGAGCCTACGAGCAGTACTTC,CASSHRGAYEQYF
TRBJ2-2,TRBV27,.,.,TGTGCCAGCAGTTTTTCAAACACCGGGGAGCTGTTTTTT,CASSFSNTGELFF
TRBJ2-7,TRBV13,TRBD1,.,TGTGCCAGCAGCTCCGGACAGGTTCTCTACGAGCAGTACTTC,CASSSGQVLYEQYF
TRBJ2-2,TRBV13,.,.,TGTGCCAGCAGCTTAGTGGGGGGCGGCGACACCGGGGAGCTGTTTTTT,CASSLVGGGDTGELFF
TRBJ2-7,TRBV6-6,.,.,TGTGCCAGCAGTTACTTAGATGGACAGTCCTACGAGCAGTACTTC,CASSYLDGQSYEQYF
TRBJ2-3,TRBV18,.,.,TGTGCCAGCTCACCACTCCAGGGCGGGAACACAGATACGCAGTATTTT,CASSPLQGGNTDTQYF